Listed here are 7 T cell receptor beta chains from one sample, sequenced in a study of control samples from healthy donors and cancer patients. Assay: immunoSEQ multiplex PCR; the TCRdb copy retains only in-frame clones and omits some. In the table there are just under 100,000 clones, approximately 95% of which are singletons. Sequenced: blood. The receptors derive from a man between 18 and 35 years old in good health.

The rearrangement joins TRBV24-1 to TRBJ2-3, with D hard to call. V lost 1 base to trimming and J lost 5 bases, with 6 bases between them. Germline V gives CDR1 KGHDR, CDR2 SFDVKD. The CDR3 extends over 13 amino acids. CDR3 loop: CATSDLGGDTQYF. CDR3 sequence (DNA): TGTGCCACCAGTGATTTAGGCGGAGATACGCAGTATTTT.

Written as DNA, the CDR3 is TGTGCCAGCAGTTTATTTACAGGGGGAAACACCGGGGAGCTGTTTTTT. Translating gives CASSLFTGGNTGELFF. The genes are TRBV27 and TRBJ2-2; 8 bases map to TRBD1. This CDR3 spans 16 amino acids. The germline V gene has CDR1 MNHEY and CDR2 SMNVEV (reference sequence). Trimming took 1 base from V and 2 from J; bases not matched to a gene: 3.

This clone was detected only once. The genes are TRBV6-5 and TRBJ2-7, with unresolved D. Trimming stripped 6 bases from V and 10 bases from J, with 22 bases between. CDR1 is MNHEY, CDR2 SVGAGI, per germline. This CDR3 has 14 amino acids. CDR3 nucleotide sequence: TGTGCCAGCAGCCTCACCTCCCCGGCACTCCTTCAGTACTTC. This gives the protein CASSLTSPALLQYF.

The rearrangement uses TRBV7-7 and TRBJ1-5; no clear D gene. Germline values: CDR1 SSHAT, CDR2 FNYEAQ (reference sequence). This CDR3 spans 19 amino acids. Deletions cut 0 bases from V and 1 base from J, with 19 bases between. CDR3 bases: TGTGCCAGCAGCTTAGCGTGGGAATTCCCATCTGAGAGCAATCAGCCCCAGCATTTT. This codes for CASSLAWEFPSESNQPQHF.

The rearrangement uses TRBV7-8 and TRBJ1-6; D unclear. Germline V CDR1 and CDR2: SGHVS, FQNEAQ. CDR3 length: 14 amino acids. Trimming pared 0 bases from V and 10 bases from J, leaving 10 bases between. Here the CDR3 reads CASSLAYRGSPLHF. In DNA, the CDR3 is TGTGCCAGCAGCTTAGCGTATCGAGGCTCACCCCTCCACTTT. The complete variable domain, with remaining parts taken from reference TRBV7-8 and TRBJ1-6, reads GAGVSQSPRYKVAKRGQDVALRCDPISGHVSLFWYQQALGQGPEFLTYFQNEAQLDKSGLPSDRFFAERPEGSVSTLKIQRTQQEDSAVYLCASSLAYRGSPLHFGNGTRLTVT.

The chain has TRBV9 and TRBJ2-3; 10 bases fit TRBD1. J was trimmed by 2 bases and V by 3 bases; bases with no gene match: 15. There are 19 residues in the CDR3. The germline V gene encodes CDR1 SGDLS and CDR2 YYNGEE. In DNA form, the CDR3 reads TGTGCCAGCAGCGCGTCCATATCGGGACAGGGGCCGCACACAGATACGCAGTATTTT. Translating it yields CASSASISGQGPHTDTQYF. The complete variable domain, with remaining parts taken from reference TRBV9 and TRBJ2-3, reads DSGVTQTPKHLITATGQRVTLRCSPRSGDLSVYWYQQSLDQGLQFLIQYYNGEERAKGNILERFSAQQFPDLHSELNLSSLELGDSALYFCASSASISGQGPHTDTQYFGPGTRLTVL.

Here the CDR3 DNA reads TGTGCCAGCAGCTTGGGGCTAGCGGGGGGGTTAGGCAAAAACATTCAGTACTTC. It codes for CASSLGLAGGLGKNIQYF. V usage is TRBV5-4 and J usage is TRBJ2-4; 12 bases agree with TRBD2. The CDR3 loop spans 18 amino acids. CDR1 is SGHNT, CDR2 YYREEE, per germline (reference sequence). V was clipped by 0 bases and J by 3 bases; unmatched bases: 7.